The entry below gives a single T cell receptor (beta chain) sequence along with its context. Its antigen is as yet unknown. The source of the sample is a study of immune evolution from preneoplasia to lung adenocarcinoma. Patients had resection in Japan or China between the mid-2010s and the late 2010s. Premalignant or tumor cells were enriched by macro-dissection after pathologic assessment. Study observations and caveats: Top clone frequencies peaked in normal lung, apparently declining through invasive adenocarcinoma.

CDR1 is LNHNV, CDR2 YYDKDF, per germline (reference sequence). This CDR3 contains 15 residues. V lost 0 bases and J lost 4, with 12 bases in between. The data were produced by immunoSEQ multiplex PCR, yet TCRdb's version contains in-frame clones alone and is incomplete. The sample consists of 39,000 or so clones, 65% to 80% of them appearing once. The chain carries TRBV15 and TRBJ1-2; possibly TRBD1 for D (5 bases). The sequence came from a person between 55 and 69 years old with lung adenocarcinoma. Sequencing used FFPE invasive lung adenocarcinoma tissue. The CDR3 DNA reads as TGTGCCACCAGCAGAGAGAACGGGGGGGTCTATGGCTACACCTTC. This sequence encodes CATSRENGGVYGYTF.